The present T cell receptor (beta chain) was sequenced within a study of OX40 agonist ivuxolimab in advanced cancers. In the study overall: The costimulatory receptor OX40 (CD134) was targeted by ivuxolimab, a fully human IgG2 agonistic monoclonal antibody. In the dose-escalation cohort, around 80% of patients were male, and the mean age was approximately 60 years with a range of about 20 to 79. Of the roughly 54 dose-escalation patients, hepatocellular carcinoma was present in 19, melanoma in roughly 15, renal cell carcinoma in 9 and head and neck cancer in 9. The point of sequencing TCRbeta in the periphery was to test whether ivuxolimab changed TCR sequence diversity and drove clonal T-cell expansion. Patients were allowed to have had prior anti-PD-1, anti-PD-L1 or anti-CTLA-4 therapy, and roughly 40% of the dose-escalation patients had been treated with checkpoint inhibitors. The paper reports the monotherapy dose-escalation portion (N = 52 patients) of the phase I ivuxolimab trial. Partial responses occurred in three dose-escalation patients: two with cutaneous melanoma and one with hepatocellular carcinoma. Intravenous ivuxolimab was administered to patients every 2 weeks at six dose levels: 0.01, 0.1, 0.3, 1.5, 3 and 10 mg/kg. Study-level results and caveats: Clonal expansion of both CD4+ and CD8+ blood T cells was observed from baseline to week 6 at doses 0.1 to 3.0 mg/kg. Partial responders in the 0.1-3.0 mg/kg groups had among the lowest normalized peripheral clonal expansion, especially among CD8+ T cells. On average, CD8+ T cells showed more expanded clones than CD4+ T cells after ivuxolimab. Low levels of normalized T-cell clonal expansion were also seen in some patients who did not respond. The antigen specificity of the peripheral T cells that underwent clonal expansion was not determined.

About this clone: Its antigen is still unknown. Per-base quality was not reported, and no clone a single base away is much larger than it.

For sequencing of the TCRbeta CDR3 region, genomic DNA was extracted from the sorted cells. TCRbeta CDR3 regions were sequenced using the immunoSEQ Assay. TCRdb stores this immuneACCESS table with in-frame sequences only. Part of the clones is absent; in the studies checked, under half of the shortfall reflects unresolved V genes, and no reason is known for the rest. In all, the sample holds about 50,000 clones, and roughly 90% of those were seen once. Around 1.1% of the sample is taken by the ten largest. The trial excluded patients who had a history of autoimmune disease or were on systemic immunosuppression. Peripheral blood for TCR sequencing was collected from all dose cohorts at baseline, on cycle 4 day 1, and on cycle 7 day 1. The samples were drawn from a first-in-human, open-label, multicenter phase I dose-escalation trial of ivuxolimab. Adults with locally advanced or metastatic melanoma, renal cell, hepatocellular, or head and neck squamous cell carcinoma were enrolled in the trial. Before TCR sequencing, CD4+ and CD8+ T cells were separately sorted from peripheral blood.

The CDR3 contains 12 residues, cysteine and phenylalanine counted. Just the 36-base CDR3 DNA is kept, in frame starting at base 1. Relative to germline, V is 4 bases shorter and J is 6 bases shorter, with 9 bases between their ends. The germline V gene encodes CDR1 MNHNS and CDR2 SASEGT. This receptor was identified in an adult with an advanced solid tumor such as melanoma, head and neck, liver or kidney cancer. The chain is encoded by TRBV6-1 joined to TRBJ1-2, and perhaps TRBD1 as D gene, on 6 matching bases. Sequenced here: CD4+ or CD8+ T cells sorted from blood, sampled in a trial of the OX40 agonist ivuxolimab. CDR3 reads: CASSVNRDGYTF. The sequence in DNA is TGTGCCAGCAGTGTAAACAGGGATGGCTACACCTTC.